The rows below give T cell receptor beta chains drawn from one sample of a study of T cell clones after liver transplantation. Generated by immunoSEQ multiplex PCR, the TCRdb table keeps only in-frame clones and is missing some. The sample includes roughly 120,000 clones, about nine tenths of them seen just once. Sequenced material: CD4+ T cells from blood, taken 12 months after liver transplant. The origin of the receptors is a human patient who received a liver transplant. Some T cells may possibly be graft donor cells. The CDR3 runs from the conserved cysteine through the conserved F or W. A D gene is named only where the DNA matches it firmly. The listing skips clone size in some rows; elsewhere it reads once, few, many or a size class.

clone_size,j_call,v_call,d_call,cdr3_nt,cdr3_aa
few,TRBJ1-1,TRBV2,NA,TGTGCCAGCATTCCGTGGGACAAGAACACTGAAGCTTTCTTT,CASIPWDKNTEAFF
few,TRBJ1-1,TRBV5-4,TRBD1,TGTGCCAGCAGCCCGGGGGACAGGGGGCGAATTGAAGCTTTCTTT,CASSPGDRGRIEAFF
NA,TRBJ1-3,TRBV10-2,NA,TGCGCCAGCAGTGAGTCGGCGGGCAGTGCCCTCTCTGGAAACACCATATATTTT,CASSESAGSALSGNTIYF
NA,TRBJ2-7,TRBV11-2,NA,TGTGCCAGCAGCATTTTAATCGCGGGACAGACCTACGAGCAGTACTTC,CASSILIAGQTYEQYF
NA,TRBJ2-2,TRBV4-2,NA,TGTGCCAGCAGCTTACAGGGAACCGGGGAGCTGTTTTTT,CASSLQGTGELFF
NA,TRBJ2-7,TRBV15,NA,TGTGCCACCAGCAGAGCTTCGGCAGGGCAACACGAGCAGTACTTC,CATSRASAGQHEQYF
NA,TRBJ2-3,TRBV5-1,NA,TGCGCCAGCAGCCGCACAGATACGCAGTATTTT,CASSRTDTQYF
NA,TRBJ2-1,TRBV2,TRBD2,TGTGCCAGCAGTCGACTAGCGTCAACCGGCAATGAGCAGTTCTTC,CASSRLASTGNEQFF
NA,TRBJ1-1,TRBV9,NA,TGTGCCAGCAGCGTAGTCCCGAACACTGAAGCTTTCTTT,CASSVVPNTEAFF
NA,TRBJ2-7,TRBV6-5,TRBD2,TGTGCCAGCAGTTACCGTAGCGGGGCGGGGGAGCAGTACTTC,CASSYRSGAGEQYF
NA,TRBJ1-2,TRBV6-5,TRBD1,TGTGCCAGCAGTTACTTTAGCCAGGGACAGAATGGCTACACCTTC,CASSYFSQGQNGYTF
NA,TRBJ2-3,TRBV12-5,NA,TGTGCTAGTGGTTTGGTACCCGGGAACACAGATACGCAGTATTTT,CASGLVPGNTDTQYF
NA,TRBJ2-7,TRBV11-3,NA,TGTGCCAGCAGCTCCCGTCGAAACGAGCAGTACTTC,CASSSRRNEQYF
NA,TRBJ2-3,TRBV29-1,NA,TGCAGCGTTGGCAGGGTGCTCGCGGATACGCAGTATTTT,CSVGRVLADTQYF
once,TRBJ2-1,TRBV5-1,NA,TGCGCCAGCAGCTTGGGCTACAACAATGAGCAGTTCTTC,CASSLGYNNEQFF
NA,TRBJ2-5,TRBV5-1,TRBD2,TGCGCCAGCAGCGCCGGACTAGCGGGGGCCTTCCAAGAGACCCAGTACTTC,CASSAGLAGAFQETQYF
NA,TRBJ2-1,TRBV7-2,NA,TGTGCCAGCAGCCCCTACAATGAGCAGTTCTTC,CASSPYNEQFF
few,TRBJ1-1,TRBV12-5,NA,TGTGCTAGTAGCGCCGGGGGGTCGAACACTGAAGCTTTCTTT,CASSAGGSNTEAFF
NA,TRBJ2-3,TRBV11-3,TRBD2,TGTGCCAGCAGCTTAAGACTAGCGGGAGCGGCGAGAACAGATACGCAGTATTTT,CASSLRLAGAARTDTQYF
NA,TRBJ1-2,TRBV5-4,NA,TGTGCCAGCAGCCCGGACGGGAACTATGGCTACACCTTC,CASSPDGNYGYTF
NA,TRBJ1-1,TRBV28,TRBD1,TGTGCCAGCAGGCAGCCGGGACAGGGCACTGAAGCTTTCTTT,CASRQPGQGTEAFF
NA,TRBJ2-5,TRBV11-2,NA,TGTGCCAGCAGCTTGAGCGGGCGAGAGACCCAGTACTTC,CASSLSGRETQYF
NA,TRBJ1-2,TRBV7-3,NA,TGTGCCAGCAGCTTAGGGGCGGACTATGGCTACACCTTC,CASSLGADYGYTF
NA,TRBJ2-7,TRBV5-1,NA,TGCGCCAGCAGCCCGGACGGGACACCTTCCTACGAGCAGTACTTC,CASSPDGTPSYEQYF
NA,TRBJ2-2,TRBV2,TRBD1,TGTGCCAGCAGGAGAGAGACAGGGTTCGGCACCGGGGAGCTGTTTTTT,CASRRETGFGTGELFF
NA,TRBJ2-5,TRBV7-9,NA,TGTGCCAGCAGCCGGGACCAAGGCCCGGTGTCCCAGTACTTC,CASSRDQGPVSQYF
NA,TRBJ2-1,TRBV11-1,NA,TGTGCCAGCAGCTTAGACTTCCCGGGCGCTGGTCAGGCTAATGAGCAGTTCTTC,CASSLDFPGAGQANEQFF
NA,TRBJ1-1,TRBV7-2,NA,TGTGCCAGCAGCTTAGCCCCAGGGGCCGGTGAAGCTTTCTTT,CASSLAPGAGEAFF
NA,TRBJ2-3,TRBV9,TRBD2,TGTGCCAGCAGCGTTAGCGGGAGCACAGATACGCAGTATTTT,CASSVSGSTDTQYF
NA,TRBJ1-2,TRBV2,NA,TGTGCCAGCACCCGGGACGGGCAGGACTATGGCTACACCTTC,CASTRDGQDYGYTF
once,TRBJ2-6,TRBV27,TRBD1,TGTGCCAGCAGTCCGACAGGGGGTCTCTCTGGGGCCAACGTCCTGACTTTC,CASSPTGGLSGANVLTF
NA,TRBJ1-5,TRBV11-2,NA,TGTGCCAGCAGCTTAGGAACGGGGGCTTGGGGCAATCAGCCCCAGCATTTT,CASSLGTGAWGNQPQHF
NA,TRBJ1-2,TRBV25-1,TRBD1,TGTGCCAGCACTAAACAGGGGGAGTATGGCTACACCTTC,CASTKQGEYGYTF
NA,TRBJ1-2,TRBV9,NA,TGTGCCAGCAGCGTAGCCGCGCAGGGGACCGGCTACACCTTC,CASSVAAQGTGYTF
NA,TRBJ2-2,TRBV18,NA,TGTGCCAGCTCACCAGGGCTCCTGGACACCGGGGAGCTGTTTTTT,CASSPGLLDTGELFF
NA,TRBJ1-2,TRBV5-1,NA,TGCGCCAGCAGCTTGGATCCCTCAGGGGGCTACACCTTC,CASSLDPSGGYTF
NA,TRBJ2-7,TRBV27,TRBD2,TGTGCCAGCGGGGCCCGAGGGACTAGCGGGAGGGCGGGCCGGTACGAGCAGTACTTC,CASGARGTSGRAGRYEQYF
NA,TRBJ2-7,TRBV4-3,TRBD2,TGCGCCAGCAGCCCGAGCGGGAGACCCTACGAGCAGTACTTC,CASSPSGRPYEQYF
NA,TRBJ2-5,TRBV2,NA,TGTGCCAGCAGTCGGCAAGAGACCCAGTACTTC,CASSRQETQYF
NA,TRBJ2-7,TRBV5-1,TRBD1,TGCGCCAGCAGAGGGACAGACTACGAGCAGTACTTC,CASRGTDYEQYF
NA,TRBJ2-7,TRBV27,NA,TGTGCCAGCAGTTTACGAAGTTCGGCAGCTGGCTACGAGCAGTACTTC,CASSLRSSAAGYEQYF
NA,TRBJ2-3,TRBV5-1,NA,TGCGCCAGCAGCTTTCGGGGGCAAACAGATACGCAGTATTTT,CASSFRGQTDTQYF
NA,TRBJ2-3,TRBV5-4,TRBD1,TGTGCCAGCAGCCCGGGACAGGGCGGGGATACGCAGTATTTT,CASSPGQGGDTQYF
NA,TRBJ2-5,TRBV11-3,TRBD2,TGTGCCAGCAGCTGGGGACTAGCGGGAGGGCCGGGGCAAGAGACCCAGTACTTC,CASSWGLAGGPGQETQYF
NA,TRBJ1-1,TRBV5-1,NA,TGCGCCAGCAGCTTGGATGGCAGGGTGATGGCTGAAGCTTTCTTT,CASSLDGRVMAEAFF
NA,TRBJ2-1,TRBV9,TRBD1,TGTGCCAGCAGCGTAGTCGGGACAGGGACCTACAATGAGCAGTTCTTC,CASSVVGTGTYNEQFF
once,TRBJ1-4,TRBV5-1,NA,TGCGCCAGCAGCTTGGGGGCGGGGACTAATGAAAAACTGTTTTTT,CASSLGAGTNEKLFF
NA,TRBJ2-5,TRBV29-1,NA,TGCAGCGTCCATGGCAGTACAGAGACCCAGTACTTC,CSVHGSTETQYF
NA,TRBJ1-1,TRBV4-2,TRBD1,TGTGCCAGCAGCCAATGGGGACAGGACCCGCGGAACACTGAAGCTTTCTTT,CASSQWGQDPRNTEAFF
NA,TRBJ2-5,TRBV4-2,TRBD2,TGTGCCAGCAGCCGGGTAGCGGGAGTGGAGACCCAGTACTTC,CASSRVAGVETQYF
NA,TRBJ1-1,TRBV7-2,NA,TGTGCCAGCAGACCAACTAGGAACACTGAAGCTTTCTTT,CASRPTRNTEAFF
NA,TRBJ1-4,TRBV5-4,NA,TGTGCCAGCAGCTTGGTGGGGAGGGAGGAAAAACTGTTTTTT,CASSLVGREEKLFF
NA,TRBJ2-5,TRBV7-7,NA,TGTGCCAGCAGCTTGGCCGTTGGCAAAGAGACCCAGTACTTC,CASSLAVGKETQYF